These T cell receptor beta chains were read from a single sample in a study of cytomegalovirus exposure and HLA in healthy donors. Repertoires were generated with immunoSEQ multiplex PCR, while TCRdb's copy carries only in-frame clones and drops some. The sample holds approximately 160,000 clones; roughly 80% are singletons and the top ten take under 1.5%. Material for sequencing was PBMCs. The receptors were sampled from a man aged 18 to 30 in good health and CMV-seronegative. Each CDR3 is given with its conserved first and last residue. Fields, in order: J gene, V gene, D gene, clone size, CDR3 protein, CDR3 DNA. The D gene is left open where the match is weak. A row's size may be missing; if present it is once, few, many or a size class.

TRBJ2-3 | TRBV5-4 | TRBD2 | NA | CASSQGTSADTQYF | TGTGCCAGCAGTCAAGGGACTAGTGCAGATACGCAGTATTTT
TRBJ2-5 | TRBV5-4 | TRBD1 | NA | CASKRARDREETQYF | TGTGCCAGCAAAAGGGCCCGGGACAGAGAAGAGACCCAGTACTTC
TRBJ2-1 | TRBV14 | NA | once | CASSPRKRRNEQFF | TGTGCCAGCAGCCCGAGGAAGAGGCGTAATGAGCAGTTCTTC
TRBJ2-1 | TRBV2 | TRBD2 | NA | CASRGTSGMSPDEQFF | TGTGCCAGCAGGGGGACTAGCGGGATGTCCCCCGATGAGCAGTTCTTC
TRBJ1-6 | TRBV30 | TRBD1 | once | CAHSWTGGNSPLHF | TGTGCCCACTCATGGACAGGGGGTAATTCACCCCTCCACTTT
TRBJ2-7 | TRBV10-3 | TRBD2 | NA | CAISEFTSGRYYEQYF | TGTGCCATCAGTGAATTTACTAGCGGGAGGTATTACGAGCAGTACTTC
TRBJ2-7 | TRBV5-4 | TRBD2 | NA | CASSNLAGEEREQYF | TGTGCCAGCAGCAATTTAGCGGGAGAGGAGCGCGAGCAGTACTTC
TRBJ2-5 | TRBV14 | TRBD2 | NA | CASSQEAGGWETQYF | TGTGCCAGCAGCCAAGAAGCGGGAGGTTGGGAGACCCAGTACTTC
TRBJ2-5 | TRBV9 | TRBD2 | NA | CASSVEAAWGGTQYF | TGTGCCAGCAGCGTAGAGGCTGCCTGGGGGGGGACCCAGTACTTC
TRBJ2-7 | TRBV5-8 | NA | NA | CASSSFYEQYF | TGTGCCAGCAGCTCATTCTACGAGCAGTACTTC
TRBJ1-1 | TRBV10-3 | TRBD1 | NA | CAISEATRQGWGTEAFF | TGTGCCATCAGTGAGGCCACCCGACAGGGCTGGGGGACTGAAGCTTTCTTT
TRBJ2-3 | TRBV2 | TRBD2 | few | CASSKTSGSEIDTQYF | TGTGCCAGCAGTAAGACTAGCGGGAGCGAGATAGATACGCAGTATTTT
TRBJ2-2 | TRBV18 | NA | NA | CASSPPSYTGELFF | TGTGCCAGCTCACCACCCAGTTACACCGGGGAGCTGTTTTTT
TRBJ1-5 | TRBV7-6 | NA | once | CASSLAAGYSNQPQHF | TGTGCCAGCAGCTTAGCGGCGGGGTATAGCAATCAGCCCCAGCATTTT
TRBJ2-7 | TRBV29-1 | NA | NA | CSVVESSYEQYF | TGCAGCGTTGTGGAGAGCTCCTACGAGCAGTACTTC
TRBJ2-7 | TRBV2 | TRBD1 | NA | CASRGGWPDRTDEQYF | TGTGCCAGCAGGGGCGGTTGGCCGGACAGGACGGACGAGCAGTACTTC
TRBJ2-2 | TRBV9 | NA | NA | CASSVETGSGELFF | TGTGCCAGCAGCGTAGAGACCGGGAGCGGGGAGCTGTTTTTT
TRBJ2-5 | TRBV28 | TRBD2 | NA | CASSLPPYGGDQETQYF | TGTGCCAGCAGTTTACCGCCGTATGGGGGGGACCAAGAGACCCAGTACTTC
TRBJ1-1 | TRBV6-5 | NA | once | CASRLWQGNTEAFF | TGTGCCAGCAGACTGTGGCAGGGGAACACTGAAGCTTTCTTT
TRBJ1-4 | TRBV9 | TRBD1 | NA | CASSVQDSGTGGIYEKLFF | TGTGCCAGCAGCGTACAGGATTCCGGGACAGGGGGTATATATGAAAAACTGTTTTTT
TRBJ2-3 | TRBV7-8 | TRBD2 | NA | CASSARLAGPGVGTQYF | TGTGCCAGCAGCGCCAGACTAGCGGGGCCTGGAGTGGGTACGCAGTATTTT
TRBJ2-7 | TRBV7-9 | NA | NA | CASSGHFSYEQYF | TGTGCCAGCAGTGGACATTTCTCCTACGAGCAGTACTTC
TRBJ2-5 | TRBV28 | NA | NA | CASSLVPERRGRETQYF | TGTGCCAGCAGTTTAGTCCCAGAGAGGCGGGGGCGAGAGACCCAGTACTTC
TRBJ2-7 | TRBV6-5 | TRBD1 | NA | CASSLRDSLRHEQYF | TGTGCCAGCAGTCTCCGGGACAGCCTTCGCCACGAGCAGTACTTC
TRBJ2-5 | TRBV2 | TRBD1 | NA | CASGRGSPQETQYF | TGTGCCAGCGGCAGGGGGAGTCCACAAGAGACCCAGTACTTC
TRBJ1-2 | TRBV5-6 | NA | few | CASSAGEGPGYTF | TGTGCCAGCAGCGCGGGGGAGGGGCCCGGCTACACCTTC
TRBJ1-3 | TRBV7-2 | TRBD1 | few | CASSLTGEAGNTIYF | TGTGCCAGCAGCTTAACAGGGGAGGCAGGAAACACCATATATTTT
TRBJ2-7 | TRBV7-9 | TRBD1 | NA | CASSTQGAQGEQYF | TGTGCCAGCAGCACTCAGGGGGCGCAGGGCGAGCAGTACTTC